One and the same sample provided the 32 T cell receptor beta chains below, sequenced in a study of T-cell memory formation after mild COVID-19 (dated by TCRdb to about 2021). Library generation was performed with 5' RACE. The reads were generated on an Illumina NovaSeq 6000. TCRdb reanalyzed the raw reads on its own, using fastp at Q25 for trimming and MiXCR for clone calling, and kept in-frame beta chains. Merged by CDR3 protein, the rows form single entries marked with the most common genes and DNA. This sample lists a few hundred thousand distinct CDR3 sequences; roughly 26% were detected once. Around 8.8% of the sample comes from the top ten. The sequenced sample consisted of PBMCs or a T cell subset sorted from them (not recorded which). These receptors were collected from an adult woman who had mild COVID-19 (a few samples of this study predate the infection). The sample titles of this study are shuffled in the database, so cell type and time point are left out; the donor was told from shared clones.

The chain uses TRBV20-1 and TRBJ1-2; D uncertain. The CDR3 consists of 12 residues. Looked up from germline, CDR1 is DFQATT and CDR2 is SNEGSKA (reference sequence). The V end lost 3 bases, the J end lost 4 bases, and 9 bases lay between the germline ends. In DNA form, the CDR3 reads TGCAGTGCTAGGCCGGAGGGCTATGGCTACACCTTC. Encoded protein: CSARPEGYGYTF.

The chain is built from TRBV12-3 or TRBV12-4 and TRBJ1-2; 8 bases line up with TRBD1. The CDR3 is made up of 14 amino acids. J gave up 8 bases and V 4 bases, and 9 bases lay outside the gene matches. The CDR3, as DNA: TGTGCCAGCAGTTCCGACAGGGGAACGGGCGGCTACACCTTC. It yields the protein CASSSDRGTGGYTF.

In this sample, this clonotype turned up once. The chain employs TRBV19 and TRBJ1-5, with unresolved D. Germline CDR1 reads LNHDA; CDR2 reads SQIVND (reference sequence). The V gene lost 3 bases and the J gene lost 5 bases, with 11 bases spanning the gap. CDR3 length: 14 residues. For the CDR3, the DNA is TGTGCCAGTAGTATTTGGGGAATCGATCAGCCCCAGCATTTT. Its translation is CASSIWGIDQPQHF.

The chain carries TRBV9 and TRBJ2-1; no reliable D call. Germline V gene lookup returns CDR1 SGDLS and CDR2 YYNGEE. Deletions cut 0 bases from V and 4 bases from J, with 8 bases between. This CDR3 contains 14 residues. CDR3 residues: CASSVVDRYNEQFF. CDR3 sequence (DNA): TGTGCCAGCAGCGTAGTGGACCGGTACAATGAGCAGTTCTTC.

The chain carries TRBV6-1 and TRBJ1-5; D possibly corresponds to TRBD1 (5 bases). V lost 6 bases, J lost 4 bases, and 7 bases lay in between. The CDR3 is made up of 12 amino acids. Germline V CDR1 and CDR2: MNHNS, SASEGT. CDR3 residues: CASRGPNQPQHF. The CDR3 bases are TGTGCCAGCAGGGGACCAAATCAGCCCCAGCATTTT.

In this sample, this clonotype turned up a few times. The chain couples TRBV6-1 to TRBJ2-2, with 11 nucleotides matching TRBD1. Trimming removed 4 bases from V and 2 bases from J; junction bases left unmatched: 6. Per the germline V gene, CDR1 is MNHNS and CDR2 is SASEGT. This CDR3 comprises 17 residues. CDR3 amino acids: CASSVGTGGRNTGELFF. The CDR3 DNA is TGTGCCAGCAGTGTAGGGACAGGGGGTAGAAACACCGGGGAGCTGTTTTTT.

This rearrangement joins TRBV10-3 to TRBJ1-1, with no clear D. Trimming removed 6 bases at V and 3 bases at J, with 11 bases between. Germline values: CDR1 ENHRY, CDR2 SYGVKD. The CDR3 has 13 residues. The CDR3 reads CAIRQTGDTEAFF. Here the CDR3 DNA reads TGTGCCATCAGACAGACCGGGGACACTGAAGCTTTCTTT.

The genes are TRBV5-1 and TRBJ2-1, with 8 bases matching TRBD2. Germline-derived CDR1 and CDR2 are SGHRS and YFSETQ. Losses at the gene ends were 1 base for V and 8 bases for J; bases not matched to a gene: 11. This CDR3 comprises 16 residues. The DNA of the CDR3 is TGCGCCAGCAGCTTGCCCCCAAGGACTAGCCGCTATGAGCAGTTCTTC. Its protein is CASSLPPRTSRYEQFF.

This clonotype was seen a handful of times. This chain connects TRBV7-9 to TRBJ2-1, with 7 bases that match TRBD1. CDR1 and CDR2 (germline): SEHNR, FQNEAQ (reference sequence). This CDR3 contains 13 residues. V dropped 8 bases and J dropped 8; count of bases not matched to a gene: 9. The CDR3 nucleotides read TGTGCCAGCTGCGGACAGGTGATCGATGAGCAGTTCTTC. Translating gives CASCGQVIDEQFF.

This sequence joins TRBV6-5 and TRBJ1-1; TRBD1 might be the D (5 bases). Trimming stripped 0 bases from V and 3 bases from J, with 11 bases between. This CDR3 is 15 amino acids long. CDR1 MNHEY and CDR2 SVGAGI come from the germline V gene. The DNA of the CDR3 is TGTGCCAGCAGTTACTCGGGGGGGGGAGACACTGAAGCTTTCTTT. As protein: CASSYSGGGDTEAFF.

This clonotype showed up just a few times. V gene TRBV2 combines with J gene TRBJ1-2; weak D call: TRBD1 (5 bases). Between the trimmed V and J ends, which lost 4 bases and 3 bases, there was a span of 12 bases. CDR1 and CDR2 (germline): SNHLY, FYNNEI. The CDR3 spans 14 residues. CDR3 protein: CASSGGVSYYGYTF. CDR3 bases: TGTGCCAGCAGTGGAGGGGTCAGCTACTATGGCTACACCTTC. Filled out from reference TRBV2 and TRBJ1-2, the complete variable domain reads EPEVTQTPSHQVTQMGQEVILRCVPISNHLYFYWYRQILGQKVEFLVSFYNNEISEKSEIFDDQFSVERPDGSNFTLKIRSTKLEDSAMYFCASSGGVSYYGYTFGSGTRLTVV.

This clonotype has ten or more counts. The CDR3, as DNA: TGTGCCTGGAGGCAGGGGGATCAGCCCCAGCATTTT. Translating gives CAWRQGDQPQHF. This chain links TRBV30 with TRBJ1-5; 7 bases are a match to TRBD1. The CDR3 consists of 12 residues. Germline CDR1 is GTSNPN and CDR2 is SVGIG (reference sequence). V gave up 3 bases and J gave up 5 bases; unmatched junction bases: 1.

This clonotype was picked up many times. The chain has TRBV29-1 and TRBJ2-5; D is unclear. The germline CDR1 and CDR2 sequences are SQVTM and ANQGSEA. The CDR3 contains 12 residues. Deletions cut 4 bases from V and 1 base from J, with 7 bases between. CDR3 loop: CSVARSQETQYF. In nucleotides, the CDR3 is TGCAGCGTTGCCCGGTCCCAAGAGACCCAGTACTTC.

This chain connects TRBV10-3 to TRBJ1-2; D not certain. CDR1 and CDR2 from the germline V gene are ENHRY and SYGVKD. The CDR3 covers 15 residues. V lost 3 bases, J lost 3 bases, and 14 bases lay in between. The CDR3 DNA reads TGTGCCATCAGTGAAGATCAGGTTTGGGACTATGGCTACACCTTC. Translated: CAISEDQVWDYGYTF.

The table lists this clonotype with many counts. J is TRBJ2-7 and V is TRBV5-1; D unclear. The CDR3 covers 12 residues. Germline loops: CDR1 SGHRS, CDR2 YFSETQ. V was pared by 4 bases and J by 2 bases, with 7 bases between. The CDR3 nucleotides read TGCGCCAGCAGCCTGCCGACCTACGAGCAGTACTTC. Translation: CASSLPTYEQYF.

This chain joins TRBV3-1 and TRBJ2-3, with TRBD1 matching over 7 bases. This CDR3 is built from 15 residues. Germline V CDR1 and CDR2: LGHDT, YNNKEL (reference sequence). J was trimmed by 1 base and V by 1 base; bases with no gene match: 2. CDR3 protein: CASSQVGQRTDTQYF. For the CDR3, the DNA is TGTGCCAGCAGCCAAGTGGGACAGCGCACAGATACGCAGTATTTT.

V usage is TRBV24-1 and J usage is TRBJ2-5; D uncertain. Germline values: CDR1 KGHDR, CDR2 SFDVKD. This CDR3 has 15 amino acids. Trimming took 12 bases from V and 1 from J, leaving 20 bases between them. The CDR3 DNA is TGTGCCGCACCCCCGGACGCGCTAGGCCAAGAGACCCAGTACTTC. It specifies CAAPPDALGQETQYF.

This clonotype appeared a few times. The V and J genes are TRBV20-1 and TRBJ2-1; TRBD2 matches at 10 bases. V gave up 3 bases and J gave up 10 bases; unmatched junction bases: 6. Germline CDR1 DFQATT, CDR2 SNEGSKA (reference sequence). The CDR3 is 13 amino acids. The CDR3: CSARGAGGPEQFF. The CDR3 DNA is TGCAGTGCTAGGGGAGCGGGAGGGCCGGAGCAGTTCTTC.

The J gene is TRBJ1-2, the V gene TRBV12-3 or TRBV12-4; D might be TRBD1 (5 bases). The CDR3 totals 14 residues. V lost 3 bases and J 0 bases, leaving 8 bases between the germline ends. The CDR3 loop is CASSFGTANYGYTF. The CDR3 DNA is TGTGCCAGCAGTTTCGGGACTGCTAACTATGGCTACACCTTC.

The V call is TRBV24-1, the J call TRBJ2-1, with TRBD2 matching 8 bases. The CDR3 length is 15 residues. V lost 6 bases to trimming and J lost 9 bases; unmatched junction nucleotides: 12. Looked up from germline, CDR1 is KGHDR and CDR2 is SFDVKD. The CDR3 spells CATSPGGSGNLEQFF. DNA for the CDR3: TGTGCCACCAGTCCCGGGGGTAGCGGGAACCTTGAGCAGTTCTTC.

This clonotype was observed once. The chain uses TRBV6-5 and TRBJ1-2; 8 nucleotides line up with TRBD1. The CDR3 loop spans 17 amino acids. V gave up 0 bases and J gave up 8 bases; unmatched junction bases: 14. Germline CDR1 is MNHEY and CDR2 is SVGAGI. CDR3 coding DNA: TGTGCCAGCAGTTACTCGGGGACAGGAGGGGACCCACGGGGCTACACCTTC. It is translated as CASSYSGTGGDPRGYTF.

The chain employs TRBV28 and TRBJ2-3; 9 bases agree with TRBD1. The CDR3 contains 16 residues. Germline V gives CDR1 MDHEN, CDR2 SYDVKM. The V gene end was trimmed by 5 bases and the J gene end by 4 bases; junction bases not matched to a gene: 10. DNA for the CDR3: TGTGCCAGCAGTGAACCGGGACAGGGTTTCGCAGATACGCAGTATTTT. Amino acid sequence: CASSEPGQGFADTQYF.

This clonotype was seen a handful of times. V usage is TRBV4-2 and J usage is TRBJ2-5; D is possibly TRBD1 (5 bases). Per the germline V gene, CDR1 is LGHNA and CDR2 is YNFKEQ. CDR3 length: 14 amino acids. Trimming shortened V by 0 bases and J by 4 bases, and 9 bases separated the two germline ends. Here the CDR3 reads CASSQEGRGETQYF. CDR3 bases: TGTGCCAGCAGCCAAGAGGGGCGCGGAGAGACCCAGTACTTC.

This clonotype appeared a few times. The chain employs TRBV14 and TRBJ1-1; 7 bases align to TRBD1. The length of the CDR3 is 16 residues. Per germline, CDR1 SGHDN and CDR2 FVKESK. The ends lost 4 bases at V and 0 bases at J; junction bases unmatched: 8. The DNA for the CDR3 is TGTGCCAGCAGCCCAAGAACAGGGGTAATGAACACTGAAGCTTTCTTT. It translates to CASSPRTGVMNTEAFF.

This clonotype showed up just a few times. The CDR3 region is CASSKTGNYGYTF. The CDR3 coding sequence is TGTGCCAGCAGTAAGACAGGGAACTATGGCTACACCTTC. V and J are TRBV6-5 and TRBJ1-2, with TRBD1 identical over 7 bases. V trimming: 5 bases; J trimming: 2 bases; junction bases outside the gene matches: 2. The CDR3 has 13 amino acids. Per germline, CDR1 MNHEY and CDR2 SVGAGI.

The chain links TRBV30 to TRBJ1-2; D is undetermined. The CDR3 totals 13 residues. Per the germline V gene, CDR1 is GTSNPN and CDR2 is SVGIG (reference sequence). The V end was cut by 3 bases, the J end by 1 base, with 9 bases between. In nucleotides, the CDR3 is TGTGCCTGGAGCCGACTGAATAACTATGGCTACACCTTC. As protein: CAWSRLNNYGYTF. Full variable domain (missing parts from reference TRBV30 and TRBJ1-2): SQTIHQWPATLVQPVGSPLSLECTVEGTSNPNLYWYRQAAGRGLQLLFYSVGIGQISSEVPQNLSASRPQDRQFILSSKKLLLSDSGFYLCAWSRLNNYGYTFGSGTRLTVV.

There are a few counts of this clonotype. The gene calls are TRBV6-5 and TRBJ2-7; TRBD1 matches at 9 bases. J gave up 2 bases and V 3 bases, and 11 bases lay outside the gene matches. CDR1 and CDR2 (germline): MNHEY, SVGAGI. The CDR3 has 17 residues. CDR3 sequence reads: CASSYLSTGGVPYEQYF. The CDR3 bases are TGTGCCAGCAGTTATCTCTCGACAGGGGGGGTCCCCTACGAGCAGTACTTC.

This chain connects TRBV11-2 to TRBJ2-7, with D uncertain. Trimming stripped 3 bases from V and 3 bases from J, with 15 bases between. Per germline, CDR1 SGHAT and CDR2 FQNNGV. The CDR3 sequence is 15 residues long. Here the CDR3 reads CASSFWAGPGYEQYF. CDR3 nucleotide sequence: TGTGCCAGCAGCTTTTGGGCCGGGCCGGGCTACGAGCAGTACTTC.

This clonotype appeared a few times. V usage is TRBV6-2 or TRBV6-3 and J usage is TRBJ2-7; 9 bases map to TRBD1. There are 17 residues in the CDR3. The ends lost 2 bases at V and 2 bases at J; junction bases unmatched: 10. In germline, CDR1 is MNHEY, CDR2 SVGEGT. This chain's CDR3 is CASSYIDRGRVAYEQYF. CDR3 coding DNA: TGTGCCAGCAGTTACATCGACAGGGGGAGAGTGGCCTACGAGCAGTACTTC.

This clonotype occurred a few times. CDR3 loop: CASTPGFAEAFF. The CDR3 nucleotides read TGTGCCAGCACCCCAGGGTTCGCTGAAGCTTTCTTT. The rearrangement uses TRBV6-6 and TRBJ1-1; possible D gene TRBD1, 5 bases. Germline V gene data show CDR1 as MNHNY and CDR2 as SVGAGI (reference sequence). The CDR3 consists of 12 residues. V lost 7 bases and J 6 bases, leaving 12 bases between the germline ends.

The chain employs TRBV18 and TRBJ1-2; TRBD1 aligns across 9 bases. Germline V lookup: CDR1 KGHSH, CDR2 LQKENI. The junction had 5 bases not matched to a gene; V was cut back by 5 bases and J by 7 bases. The CDR3 spans 13 residues. CDR3 region: CASSTDRGAGYTF. DNA of the CDR3: TGTGCCAGCTCAACGGACAGGGGCGCTGGCTACACCTTC.

The rearrangement uses TRBV12-3 or TRBV12-4 and TRBJ2-7; 7 bases agree with TRBD1. V lost 3 bases to trimming and J lost 2 bases; unmatched junction nucleotides: 7. The CDR3 has 15 residues. CDR3 amino acids: CASSFTRQGTYEQYF. The CDR3 DNA reads TGTGCCAGCAGTTTCACCCGACAGGGAACCTACGAGCAGTACTTC.